These 10 T cell receptor beta chains originate from one sample sequenced in a study of blood T cell repertoires in COVID-19. The table came from immunoSEQ multiplex PCR; TCRdb's copy has only in-frame clones and leaves some out. Among 23,000 or so clones, 90% to 95% were seen once, and the ten largest hold more than 4%. What was sequenced was peripheral blood. The receptors originated from a woman aged 45-59 years with active COVID-19.

Only one count was recorded for this clone. The J gene is TRBJ2-7, the V gene TRBV11-2; perhaps TRBD2 as D (5 bases). The germline CDR1 and CDR2 sequences are SGHAT and FQNNGV. V gave up 4 bases and J gave up 4 bases, with 23 bases separating them. The CDR3 runs 17 residues. The CDR3 bases are TGTGCCAGCAGCTCCCCCCATGAGCGGAACTGGGGTTACGAGCAGTACTTC. Protein sequence: CASSSPHERNWGYEQYF.

This sequence joins TRBV28 and TRBJ1-2, with no clear D. Germline V lookup: CDR1 MDHEN, CDR2 SYDVKM. Trimming took off 1 base at V and 1 base at J, with 10 bases between the two ends. The CDR3 totals 15 residues. CDR3 in DNA: TGTGCCAGCAGTTTATTATCCAGTCTTAACTATGGCTACACCTTC. Translated: CASSLLSSLNYGYTF.

The chain recombines TRBV4-1 with TRBJ1-4; D not resolved. The CDR3 is made up of 12 amino acids. V lost 0 bases to trimming and J lost 10 bases, with 6 bases between them. Germline V gene lookup returns CDR1 MGHRA and CDR2 YSYEKL. Here the CDR3 reads CASSQDELKLFF. CDR3 nucleotides: TGCGCCAGCAGCCAAGATGAACTAAAACTGTTTTTT.

This clone was seen just once. The CDR3 is CASSPVGPTNRGYSREGYTF. In DNA form, the CDR3 reads TGTGCCAGTAGCCCGGTCGGCCCGACGAACAGGGGGTATTCCCGGGAGGGCTACACCTTC. The chain has TRBV19 and TRBJ1-2; 8 bases line up with TRBD1. The ends lost 6 bases at V and 8 bases at J; junction bases unmatched: 29. Germline lookup yields CDR1 LNHDA and CDR2 SQIVND (reference sequence). This CDR3 spans 20 amino acids.

V gene TRBV7-9 combines with J gene TRBJ2-7; tentatively, D is TRBD2 (6 bases). Germline-derived CDR1 and CDR2 are SEHNR and FQNEAQ (reference sequence). V lost 1 base and J lost 2, with 9 bases in between. The CDR3 loop spans 14 amino acids. The CDR3 protein is CASSLGDWAYEQYV. As DNA, the CDR3 is TGTGCCAGCAGCTTAGGGGACTGGGCCTACGAGCAGTACGTC.

The chain recombines TRBV9 with TRBJ2-1; 10 bases fit TRBD1. The V gene end was trimmed by 3 bases and the J gene end by 0 bases; junction bases not matched to a gene: 3. Looked up from germline, CDR1 is SGDLS and CDR2 is YYNGEE. The CDR3 sequence is 16 residues long. The CDR3 coding sequence is TGTGCCAGCAGCGAGACAGGGGGCAGCTCCTACAATGAGCAGTTCTTC. Encoded protein: CASSETGGSSYNEQFF.

This chain connects TRBV29-1 to TRBJ1-5; D is ambiguous. The V end lost 4 bases, the J end lost 7 bases, and 11 bases lay between the germline ends. This CDR3 has 12 amino acids. Germline V lookup: CDR1 SQVTM, CDR2 ANQGSEA. The CDR3 loop reads CSVGETRQPQHF. Written as DNA, the CDR3 is TGCAGCGTTGGAGAGACAAGACAGCCCCAGCATTTT. The full variable domain, rest sourced from reference TRBV29-1 and TRBJ1-5, is SAVISQKPSRDICQRGTSLTIQCQVDSQVTMMFWYRQQPGQSLTLIATANQGSEATYESGFVIDKFPISRPNLTFSTLTVSNMSPEDSSIYLCSVGETRQPQHFGDGTRLSIL.

V is TRBV6-5 and J is TRBJ1-1, with D perhaps TRBD1 (6 bases). The CDR3 runs to 14 residues. The germline gives CDR1 MNHEY, CDR2 SVGAGI. V gave up 6 bases and J gave up 1 base, with 12 bases separating them. This chain's CDR3 is CASSRPGQNTEAFF. In DNA, the CDR3 is TGTGCCAGCAGCCGACCGGGACAGAACACTGAAGCTTTCTTT.

The V and J genes are TRBV28 and TRBJ2-7; TRBD2 might be the D (6 bases). Trimming removed 10 bases at V and 2 bases at J, with 15 bases between. The germline gives CDR1 MDHEN, CDR2 SYDVKM. This CDR3 region has 13 residues. The CDR3: CATGGPPTYEQYF. CDR3 DNA sequence: TGTGCCACCGGGGGACCCCCGACCTACGAGCAGTACTTC.

J is TRBJ2-1 and V is TRBV5-4; TRBD1 matches at 11 bases. The CDR3 is made up of 16 amino acids. With V trimmed by 4 bases and J by 5 bases, 8 bases remained unmatched. CDR1 is SGHNT and CDR2 is YYREEE in the germline V gene (reference sequence). CDR3 bases: TGTGCCAGCAGCCCCGCGGACAGGGGGCCACACAATGAGCAGTTCTTC. Translated, it gives CASSPADRGPHNEQFF.